This TCR beta chain stems from a study of CD8 T cells in ankylosing spondylitis. Quantitative 5'-RACE with molecular barcodes was used to make the TCR beta libraries. Each CDR3 protein gets one entry after TCRdb re-called the 5' RACE reads with MiXCR. The sample records about 250,000 distinct CDR3 sequences, around 32% being singletons. Concerning this clonotype: Its cognate antigen is unknown.

V lost 7 bases and J 4 bases, leaving 13 bases between the germline ends. The CDR3 runs to 12 residues. The V gene's germline CDR1 is SQVTM and CDR2 ANQGSEA. Whole-study results and caveats: The disease-linked clones had a CD8+ phenotype and low blood frequencies. Enrichment of disease-linked clones was reportedly significant in matched ankylosing spondylitis synovial fluid. Typical of ankylosing spondylitis blood, it appeared, was a TCR beta motif of roughly eight highly homologous variants.

The chain joins TRBV29-1 to TRBJ1-2, with a tentative D call TRBD1 (6 bases). This sequence originates from a male donor with ankylosing spondylitis or in good health (not recorded which). The sequenced material came from blood, either unsorted or a sorted T cell fraction (not recorded which). The CDR3 sequence: CSDWTVGYGYTF. DNA for the CDR3: TGCAGCGATTGGACAGTGGGCTATGGCTACACCTTC.